The present T cell receptor (beta chain) was sequenced within a study of cytomegalovirus exposure and HLA in healthy donors. General study findings and limits: When analyzed later, a missense DCLRE1C variant was found to be linked to TCR beta V- and J-gene trimming. Evidence from a later analysis indicated that most CMV-associated TCR beta chains looked HLA-restricted. In a later analysis, several top co-occurrence clusters appeared linked to parvovirus B19, influenza, CMV and Epstein-Barr virus. Certain indistinguishable V segments, among them TRBV6-2 and TRBV6-3, were excluded.

The V and J ends lost 5 bases and 4 bases respectively, with 11 bases between them. The CDR3 has 13 amino acids. CDR1 and CDR2 from the germline V gene are MRHNA and SNTAGT. The study ran its PCR with 60 Vbeta and 13 Jbeta primers. The method was immunoSEQ multiplex PCR; TCRdb's version includes in-frame clones alone and lacks a portion of them. The sample lists roughly 100,000 clones, 75% to 90% occurring once. Turning to this clone: Its target is not known.

The source material was PBMCs. The chain carries TRBV6-4 and TRBJ1-1; a weak D match, TRBD1 (5 bases). This sequence originates from a man aged 25 to 40 in good health and CMV-seropositive. This chain's CDR3 is CASSPRVGTEAFF. CDR3 in DNA: TGTGCCAGCAGTCCCAGGGTCGGCACTGAAGCTTTCTTT.